This T cell receptor beta chain was observed in a study of CD8 T cells in acute hepatitis C reinfection. Some clones are missing from TCRdb's copy, which holds only in-frame ones; the method was immunoSEQ multiplex PCR. Of 30,000 to 45,000 clones listed, over 75% are singletons. Time point described: naive CD8 control sorted from an acute-time-point sample. CDR3 size: 13 residues. CDR1 is KGHSH and CDR2 is LQKENI in the germline V gene. The V end was cut by 6 bases, the J end by 4 bases, with 10 bases between. Material: naive CD8+ T cells from PBMCs. This chain connects TRBV18 to TRBJ2-4, with D possibly being TRBD1 or TRBD2 (5 bases each). This sequence originates from a woman between 18 and 29 years old who spontaneously cleared hepatitis C infection. This CDR3 reads CASSGRLKNIQYF. CDR3 nucleotide sequence: TGTGCCAGCTCGGGACGGCTGAAAAACATTCAGTACTTC. The whole variable domain, remainder taken from reference TRBV18 and TRBJ2-4, is NAGVMQNPRHLVRRRGQEARLRCSPMKGHSHVYWYRQLPEEGLKFMVYLQKENIIDESGMPKERFSAEFPKEGPSILRIQQVVRGDSAAYFCASSGRLKNIQYFGAGTRLSVL.